This TCR beta chain was sequenced during a study of CD8+ T cells in alopecia areata. The authors extracted RNA and reverse transcribed it into cDNA as the sequencing template. This table comes from immunoSEQ multiplex PCR, and its TCRdb copy is limited to in-frame clones, with some not included. Among some 130,000 clones listed, about 49% were seen once. As to this clone: The antigen is undetermined.

The V and J ends lost 7 bases and 5 bases, in that order; junction bases with no gene match: 4. The CDR3 length is 13 residues. The V gene's germline CDR1 is SQVTM and CDR2 ANQGSEA. Study-wide results and caveats: Clonality was higher in lesional than normal scalp, especially in alopecia totalis/universalis. TCR sharing across patients was less clear than in mice, possibly HLA-related.

The sequence was obtained from a human donor with alopecia areata. The sequences come from CD8+ T cells sorted from blood, collected at week 0. The rearrangement joins TRBV29-1 to TRBJ2-2, with 10 bases matching TRBD1. The chain's CDR3 is CSAGTGETGELFF. DNA of the CDR3: TGCAGCGCCGGGACAGGGGAAACCGGGGAGCTGTTTTTT.